A single T cell receptor beta chain is shown here with its context. These data are taken from a study of control samples from healthy donors and cancer patients. This CDR3 spans 11 amino acids. The germline V gene has CDR1 SGHDN and CDR2 FVKESK. V was shortened by 0 bases and J by 11 bases, with 7 bases between the two germline ends. The table came from immunoSEQ multiplex PCR; TCRdb's copy has only in-frame clones and leaves some out. The sample records 90,000 to 150,000 clones, around 88% being singletons. The sequenced sample consisted of blood. This TCR derives from a man aged 35-49 years in good health. This chain connects TRBV14 to TRBJ1-1, with D unresolved. CDR3 bases: TGTGCCAGCAGCCAAGATCTTAGGGCTTTCTTT. Its protein is CASSQDLRAFF.